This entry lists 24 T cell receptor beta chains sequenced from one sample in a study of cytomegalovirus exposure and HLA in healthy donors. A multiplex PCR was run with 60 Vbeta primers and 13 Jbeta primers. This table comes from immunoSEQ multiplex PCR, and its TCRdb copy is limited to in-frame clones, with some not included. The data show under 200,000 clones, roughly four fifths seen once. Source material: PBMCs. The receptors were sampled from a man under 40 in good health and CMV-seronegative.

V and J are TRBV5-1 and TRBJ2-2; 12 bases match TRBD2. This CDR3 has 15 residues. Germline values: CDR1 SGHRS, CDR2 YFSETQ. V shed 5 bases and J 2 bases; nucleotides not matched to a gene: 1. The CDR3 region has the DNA TGCGCCAGCAGGACTAGCGGGAGTAACACCGGGGAGCTGTTTTTT. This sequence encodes CASRTSGSNTGELFF.

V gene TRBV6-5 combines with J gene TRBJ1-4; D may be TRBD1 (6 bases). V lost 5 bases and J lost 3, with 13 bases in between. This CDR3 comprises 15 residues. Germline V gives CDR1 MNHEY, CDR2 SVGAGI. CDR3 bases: TGTGCCAGCAGTCCGACAGGTGGGGCTAATGAAAAACTGTTTTTT. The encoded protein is CASSPTGGANEKLFF.

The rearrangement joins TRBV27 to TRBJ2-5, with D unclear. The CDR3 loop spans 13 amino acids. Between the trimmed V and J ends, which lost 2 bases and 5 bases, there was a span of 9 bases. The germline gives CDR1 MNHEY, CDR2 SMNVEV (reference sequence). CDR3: CASSLEPRETQYF. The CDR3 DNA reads TGTGCCAGCAGTTTAGAACCCAGGGAGACCCAGTACTTC.

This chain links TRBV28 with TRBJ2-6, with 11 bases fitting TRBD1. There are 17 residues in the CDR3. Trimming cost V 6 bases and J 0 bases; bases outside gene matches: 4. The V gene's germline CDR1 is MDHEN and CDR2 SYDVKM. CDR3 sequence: CASRRDRGNSGANVLTF. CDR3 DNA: TGTGCCAGCAGGCGGGACAGGGGGAACTCTGGGGCCAACGTCCTGACTTTC.

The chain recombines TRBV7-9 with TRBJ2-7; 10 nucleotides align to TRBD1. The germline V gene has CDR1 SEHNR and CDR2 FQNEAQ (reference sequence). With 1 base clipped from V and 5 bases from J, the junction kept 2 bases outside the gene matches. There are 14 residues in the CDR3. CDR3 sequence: CASSLVTGGHEQYF. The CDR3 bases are TGTGCCAGCAGCTTAGTGACAGGGGGCCACGAGCAGTACTTC. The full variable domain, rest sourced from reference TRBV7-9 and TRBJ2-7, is DTGVSQNPRHKITKRGQNVTFRCDPISEHNRLYWYRQTLGQGPEFLTYFQNEAQLEKSRLLSDRFSAERPKGSFSTLEIQRTEQGDSAMYLCASSLVTGGHEQYFGPGTRLTVT.

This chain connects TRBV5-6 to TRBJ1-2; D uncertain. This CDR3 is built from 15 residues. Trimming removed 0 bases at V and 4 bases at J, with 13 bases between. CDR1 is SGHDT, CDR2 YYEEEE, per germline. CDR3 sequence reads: CASSLGAKVGYGYTF. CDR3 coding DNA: TGTGCCAGCAGCTTGGGGGCCAAAGTGGGCTATGGCTACACCTTC. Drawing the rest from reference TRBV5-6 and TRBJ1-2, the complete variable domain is DAGVTQSPTHLIKTRGQQVTLRCSPKSGHDTVSWYQQALGQGPQFIFQYYEEEERQRGNFPDRFSGHQFPNYSSELNVNALLLGDSALYLCASSLGAKVGYGYTFGSGTRLTVV.

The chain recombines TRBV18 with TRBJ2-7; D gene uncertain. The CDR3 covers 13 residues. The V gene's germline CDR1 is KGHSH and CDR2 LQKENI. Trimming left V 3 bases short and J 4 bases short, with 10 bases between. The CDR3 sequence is CASSPLQAYEQYF. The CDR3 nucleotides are TGTGCCAGCTCACCGTTACAAGCGTACGAGCAGTACTTC.

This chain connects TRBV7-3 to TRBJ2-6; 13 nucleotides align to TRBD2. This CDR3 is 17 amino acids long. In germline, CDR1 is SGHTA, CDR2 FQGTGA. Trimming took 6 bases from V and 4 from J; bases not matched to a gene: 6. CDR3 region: CASRSGTSGIGANVLTF. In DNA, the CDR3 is TGTGCCAGCAGATCCGGGACTAGCGGGATCGGGGCCAACGTCCTGACTTTC. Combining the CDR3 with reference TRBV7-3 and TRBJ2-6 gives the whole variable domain GAGVSQTPSNKVTEKGKYVELRCDPISGHTALYWYRQSLGQGPEFLIYFQGTGAADDSGLPNDRFFAVRPEGSVSTLKIQRTERGDSAVYLCASRSGTSGIGANVLTFGAGSRLTVL.

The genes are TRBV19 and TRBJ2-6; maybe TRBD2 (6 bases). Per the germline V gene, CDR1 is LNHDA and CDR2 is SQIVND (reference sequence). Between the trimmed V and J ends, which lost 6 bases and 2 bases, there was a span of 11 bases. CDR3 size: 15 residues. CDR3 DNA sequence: TGTGCCAGTAGCGTACTAGCAGCTGGGGCCAACGTCCTGACTTTC. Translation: CASSVLAAGANVLTF.

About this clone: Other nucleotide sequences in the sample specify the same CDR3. This CDR3 is CASSPGTGSTDTQYF. The CDR3, as DNA: TGTGCCAGCTCACCGGGGACAGGAAGCACAGATACGCAGTATTTT. The chain carries TRBV18 and TRBJ2-3, with 8 bases that match TRBD1. This CDR3 has 15 residues. Germline CDR1 is KGHSH and CDR2 is LQKENI. Trimming took 3 bases from V and 0 from J; bases not matched to a gene: 2.

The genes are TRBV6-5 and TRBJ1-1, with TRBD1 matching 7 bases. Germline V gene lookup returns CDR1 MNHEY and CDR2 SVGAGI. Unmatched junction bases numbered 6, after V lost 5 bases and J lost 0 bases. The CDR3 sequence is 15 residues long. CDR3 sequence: CASSKGQNMNTEAFF. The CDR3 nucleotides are TGTGCCAGCAGTAAGGGACAGAACATGAACACTGAAGCTTTCTTT.

DNA for the CDR3: TGTGCCAGCAGCTTAGTCGCTAGCGGGGTGAACACCGGGGAGCTGTTTTTT. Its translation is CASSLVASGVNTGELFF. The V call is TRBV7-9, the J call TRBJ2-2, with 9 bases that match TRBD2. CDR3 size: 17 residues. Germline values: CDR1 SEHNR, CDR2 FQNEAQ (reference sequence). With 1 base clipped from V and 1 base from J, the junction kept 4 bases outside the gene matches.

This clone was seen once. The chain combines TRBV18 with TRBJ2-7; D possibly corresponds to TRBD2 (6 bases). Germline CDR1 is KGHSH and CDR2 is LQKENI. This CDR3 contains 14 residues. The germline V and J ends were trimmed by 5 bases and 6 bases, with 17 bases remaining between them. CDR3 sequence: CASSGGGGMAEQYF. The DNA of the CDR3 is TGTGCCAGCTCAGGGGGTGGAGGGATGGCCGAGCAGTACTTC.

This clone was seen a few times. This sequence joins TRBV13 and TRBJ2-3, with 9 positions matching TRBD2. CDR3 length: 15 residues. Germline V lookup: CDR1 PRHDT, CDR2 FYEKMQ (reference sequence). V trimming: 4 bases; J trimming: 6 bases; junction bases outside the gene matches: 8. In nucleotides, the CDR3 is TGTGCCAGCAGCTCATTAGCGGGAGTGGGGGATACGCAGTATTTT. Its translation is CASSSLAGVGDTQYF.

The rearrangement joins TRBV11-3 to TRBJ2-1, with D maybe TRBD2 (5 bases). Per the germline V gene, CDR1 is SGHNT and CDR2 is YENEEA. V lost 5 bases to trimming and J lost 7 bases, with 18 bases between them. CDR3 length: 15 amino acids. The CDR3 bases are TGTGCCAGCAGCCCGGGTGGGGAGATATCGAATGAGCAGTTCTTC. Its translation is CASSPGGEISNEQFF.

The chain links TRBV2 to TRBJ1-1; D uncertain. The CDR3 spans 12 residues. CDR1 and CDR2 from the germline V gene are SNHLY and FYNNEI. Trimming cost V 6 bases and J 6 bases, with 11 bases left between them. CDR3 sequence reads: CASSERSSEAFF. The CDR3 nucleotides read TGTGCCAGCAGCGAACGGTCCTCTGAAGCTTTCTTT.

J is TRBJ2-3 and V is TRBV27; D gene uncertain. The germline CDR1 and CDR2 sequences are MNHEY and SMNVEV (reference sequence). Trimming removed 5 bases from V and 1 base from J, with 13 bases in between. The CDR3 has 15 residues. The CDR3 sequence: CASSGYLGRTDTQYF. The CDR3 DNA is TGTGCCAGCAGTGGGTACCTGGGCCGCACAGATACGCAGTATTTT.

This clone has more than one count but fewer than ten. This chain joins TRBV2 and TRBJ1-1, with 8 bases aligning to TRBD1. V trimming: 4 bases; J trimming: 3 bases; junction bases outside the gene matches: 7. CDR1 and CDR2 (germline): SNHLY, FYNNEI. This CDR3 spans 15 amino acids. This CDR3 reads CASSGTGSMDTEAFF. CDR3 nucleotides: TGTGCCAGCAGTGGGACAGGGAGTATGGACACTGAAGCTTTCTTT.

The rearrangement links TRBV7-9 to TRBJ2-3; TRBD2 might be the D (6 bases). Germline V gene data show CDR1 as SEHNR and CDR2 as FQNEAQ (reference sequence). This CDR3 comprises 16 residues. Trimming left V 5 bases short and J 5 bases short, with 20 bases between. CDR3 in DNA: TGTGCCAGCAGCCAACCCCCGGCTAGCGCGGGAGATACGCAGTATTTT. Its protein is CASSQPPASAGDTQYF.

CDR3 nucleotide sequence: TGTGCCTCACAGTCAAATGAAAAACTGTTTTTT. Translating it yields CASQSNEKLFF. The chain employs TRBV7-2 and TRBJ1-4; unclear D gene. Germline CDR1 and CDR2: SGHTA and FQGNSA. The CDR3 runs 11 residues. The ends were cut back, 11 bases at V and 5 bases at J, with 9 bases in the middle. Combining the CDR3 with reference TRBV7-2 and TRBJ1-4 gives the whole variable domain GAGVSQSPSNKVTEKGKDVELRCDPISGHTALYWYRQSLGQGLEFLIYFQGNSAPDKSGLPSDRFSAERTGGSVSTLTIQRTQQEDSAVYLCASQSNEKLFFGSGTQLSVL.

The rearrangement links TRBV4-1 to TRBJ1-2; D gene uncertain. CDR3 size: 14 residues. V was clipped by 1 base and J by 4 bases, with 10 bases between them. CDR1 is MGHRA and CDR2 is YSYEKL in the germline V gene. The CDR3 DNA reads TGCGCCAGCAGCCAAGGGCGACAAGTCTATGGCTACACCTTC. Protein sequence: CASSQGRQVYGYTF.

DNA for the CDR3: TGTGCCAGCCTGGGCCAGAGCCCACGCACAGCCAAAAACATTCAGTACTTC. It codes for CASLGQSPRTAKNIQYF. The chain joins TRBV19 to TRBJ2-4; D not resolved. The V gene's germline CDR1 is LNHDA and CDR2 SQIVND (reference sequence). The CDR3 spans 17 residues. Trimming shortened V by 9 bases and J by 0 bases, and 21 bases separated the two germline ends.

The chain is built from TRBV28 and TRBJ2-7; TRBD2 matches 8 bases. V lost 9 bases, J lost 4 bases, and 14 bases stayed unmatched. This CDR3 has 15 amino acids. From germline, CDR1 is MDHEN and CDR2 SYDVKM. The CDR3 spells CASRNERGHYYEQYF. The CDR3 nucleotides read TGTGCCAGTCGAAACGAGCGGGGGCATTATTACGAGCAGTACTTC.

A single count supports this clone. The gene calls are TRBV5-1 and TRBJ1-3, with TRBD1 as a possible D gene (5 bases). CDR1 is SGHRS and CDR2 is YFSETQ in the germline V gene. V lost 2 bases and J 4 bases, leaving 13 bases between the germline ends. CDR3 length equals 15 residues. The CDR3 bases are TGCGCCAGCAGCTTTGACGGGACTCCAGGAAACACCATATATTTT. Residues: CASSFDGTPGNTIYF.